The present TCR beta chain was sequenced within a study of blood T cell repertoires in COVID-19. Study-level background: The United States, Italy and Spain were the sources of the acute and convalescent COVID-19 samples. PBMCs, B-cell-depleted T cells, or T cells were the source of the cDNA or gDNA that made up the material.

V dropped 1 base and J dropped 4 bases, with 16 bases sitting between them. CDR3 length equals 16 residues. Germline V gene lookup returns CDR1 SGHVS and CDR2 FNYEAQ. In the original processing: For nucleated cells, counts were estimated from reference gene primer amplification. Profiled with immunoSEQ multiplex PCR; TCRdb holds only in-frame clones, not every one. That table gives V, J and clone size, and the DNA gave D and trimming. The table has 160,000 or so clones, roughly 93% seen once. The rearrangement joins TRBV7-6 to TRBJ1-2; D perhaps matches TRBD1 (6 bases). Sequencing used peripheral blood. The receptor comes from a man in his late teens or twenties with acute or convalescent COVID-19. CDR3 region: CASSLESGVGSYGYTF. CDR3 coding DNA: TGTGCCAGCAGCTTAGAGTCAGGGGTGGGGAGCTATGGCTACACCTTC.